The T cell receptor beta chain under discussion was sequenced for a study of immune evolution from preneoplasia to lung adenocarcinoma. Concerning this clone: Antigen: not known.

The length of the CDR3 is 15 residues. The junction had 10 bases not matched to a gene; V was cut back by 5 bases and J by 7 bases. Germline-derived CDR1 and CDR2 are MDHEN and SYDVKM. Whole-study results and caveats: Later-stage lesions appeared to have more T cells, more diversity, less clonality. Normal lung had the highest top T cell clone frequencies.

TCRdb's copy holds only in-frame clones and misses some; the assay was immunoSEQ multiplex PCR. Of about 4,000 clones in the sample, roughly nine tenths are singletons; the top ten hold about 5.7%. The chain joins TRBV28 to TRBJ2-7; 11 bases agree with TRBD1. Specimen: FFPE minimally invasive lung adenocarcinoma tissue. The receptor was isolated from a donor aged 70 or over with lung adenocarcinoma. The CDR3 bases are TGTGCCAGCAGTCCCCCCGGACAGGGGGCGGGGGAGCAGTACTTC. It is translated as CASSPPGQGAGEQYF.